Reported below is one T cell receptor (beta chain). Its matching antigen is unknown. Germline CDR1 is GTSNPN and CDR2 is SVGIG (reference sequence). V trimming: 2 bases; J trimming: 4 bases; junction bases outside the gene matches: 8. The CDR3 sequence is 16 residues long. Sequencing used immunoSEQ multiplex PCR; TCRdb keeps in-frame clones, though not all of them. The sample holds about 100,000 clones; around 68% are singletons and the top ten take around half. The data are from a study of shared clonotypes between healthy human individuals. General study results and limits: Researchers found naive subsets generally carried larger estimated richness than memory subsets. Clonotype sharing among donors was expected to depend on sequencing depth.

The clonotype was recovered from a man under 40 in good health. The rearrangement links TRBV30 to TRBJ1-3; 10 nucleotides line up with TRBD1. Sample: memory CD8+ T cells sorted from blood. Subset reported: CD45RO+ cells pooled with CCR7-negative TemRA cells. This CDR3 is CAWSRGQGIIGNTIYF. CDR3 sequence (DNA): TGTGCCTGGAGTCGGGGACAGGGGATAATCGGAAACACCATATATTTT.